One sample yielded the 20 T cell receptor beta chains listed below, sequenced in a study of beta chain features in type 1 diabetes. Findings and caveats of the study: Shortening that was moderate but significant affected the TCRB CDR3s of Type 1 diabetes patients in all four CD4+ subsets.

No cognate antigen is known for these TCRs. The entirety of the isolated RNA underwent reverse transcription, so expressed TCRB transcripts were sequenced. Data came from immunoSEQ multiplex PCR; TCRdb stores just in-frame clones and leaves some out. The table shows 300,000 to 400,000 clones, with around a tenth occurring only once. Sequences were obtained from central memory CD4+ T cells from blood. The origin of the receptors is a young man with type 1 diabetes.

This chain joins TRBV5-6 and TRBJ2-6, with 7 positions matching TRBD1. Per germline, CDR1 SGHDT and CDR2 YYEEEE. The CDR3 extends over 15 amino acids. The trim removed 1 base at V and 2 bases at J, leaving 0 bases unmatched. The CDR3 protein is CASSLTGAGANVLTF. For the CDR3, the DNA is TGTGCCAGCAGCTTGACAGGGGCTGGGGCCAACGTCCTGACTTTC.

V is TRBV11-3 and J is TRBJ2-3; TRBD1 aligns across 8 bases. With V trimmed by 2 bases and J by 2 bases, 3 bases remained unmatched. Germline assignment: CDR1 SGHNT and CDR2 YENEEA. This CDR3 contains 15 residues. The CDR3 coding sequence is TGTGCCAGCAGCTTACGACAGGGGCCCACAGATACGCAGTATTTT. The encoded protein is CASSLRQGPTDTQYF.

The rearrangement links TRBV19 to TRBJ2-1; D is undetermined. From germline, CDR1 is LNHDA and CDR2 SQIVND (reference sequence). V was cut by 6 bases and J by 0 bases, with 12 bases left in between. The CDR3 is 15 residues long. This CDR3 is CASSFGSSSYNEQFF. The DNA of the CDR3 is TGTGCCAGTAGCTTCGGGTCTAGCTCCTACAATGAGCAGTTCTTC.

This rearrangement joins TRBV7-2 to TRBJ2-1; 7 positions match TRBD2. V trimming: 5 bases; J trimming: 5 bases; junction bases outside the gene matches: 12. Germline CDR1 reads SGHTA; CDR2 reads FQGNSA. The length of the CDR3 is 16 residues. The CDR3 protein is CASSQPIAGGHNEQFF. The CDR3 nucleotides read TGTGCCAGCAGCCAACCAATAGCGGGTGGTCACAATGAGCAGTTCTTC.

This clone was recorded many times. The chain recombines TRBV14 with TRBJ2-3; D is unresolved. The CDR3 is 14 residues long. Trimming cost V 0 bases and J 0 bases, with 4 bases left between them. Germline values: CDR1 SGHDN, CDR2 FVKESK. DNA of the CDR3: TGTGCCAGCAGCCAAGACCAAAGCACAGATACGCAGTATTTT. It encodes CASSQDQSTDTQYF. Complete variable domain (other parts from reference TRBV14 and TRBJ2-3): EAGVTQFPSHSVIEKGQTVTLRCDPISGHDNLYWYRRVMGKEIKFLLHFVKESKQDESGMPNNRFLAERTGGTYSTLKVQPAELEDSGVYFCASSQDQSTDTQYFGPGTRLTVL.

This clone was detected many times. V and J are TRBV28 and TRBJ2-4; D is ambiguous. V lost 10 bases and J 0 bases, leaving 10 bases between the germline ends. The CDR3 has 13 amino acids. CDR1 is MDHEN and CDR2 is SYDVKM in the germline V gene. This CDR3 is CATKDRAKNIQYF. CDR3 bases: TGTGCCACCAAGGACCGAGCCAAAAACATTCAGTACTTC.

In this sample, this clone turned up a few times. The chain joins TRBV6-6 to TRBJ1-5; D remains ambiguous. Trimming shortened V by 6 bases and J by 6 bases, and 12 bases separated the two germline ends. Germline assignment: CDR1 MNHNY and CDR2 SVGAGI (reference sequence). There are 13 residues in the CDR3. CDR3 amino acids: CASRPNMAQPQHF. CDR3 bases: TGTGCCAGCAGGCCTAATATGGCTCAGCCCCAGCATTTT.

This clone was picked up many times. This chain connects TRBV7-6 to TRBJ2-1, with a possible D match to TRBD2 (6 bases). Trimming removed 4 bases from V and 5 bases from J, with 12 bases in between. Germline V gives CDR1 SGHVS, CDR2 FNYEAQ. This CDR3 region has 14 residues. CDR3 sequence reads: CASSSGGTHNEQFF. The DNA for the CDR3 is TGTGCCAGCAGCTCAGGCGGGACCCACAATGAGCAGTTCTTC.

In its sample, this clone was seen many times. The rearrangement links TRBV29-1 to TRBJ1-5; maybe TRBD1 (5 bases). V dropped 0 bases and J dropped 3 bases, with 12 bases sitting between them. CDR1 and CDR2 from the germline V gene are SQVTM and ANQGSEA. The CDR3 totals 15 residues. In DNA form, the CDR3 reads TGCAGCGTTGAAGATGGGACTACCCCCAATCAGCCCCAGCATTTT. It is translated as CSVEDGTTPNQPQHF.

CDR3 region: CASSFRLAETQYF. CDR3 nucleotide sequence: TGTGCCAGCAGCTTTAGACTAGCAGAGACCCAGTACTTC. This chain joins TRBV7-9 and TRBJ2-5, with TRBD2 matching 7 bases. The CDR3 spans 13 residues. The J segment lost 4 bases and the V segment lost 3 bases, leaving 2 bases of the junction unmatched. Germline V gene lookup returns CDR1 SEHNR and CDR2 FQNEAQ (reference sequence).

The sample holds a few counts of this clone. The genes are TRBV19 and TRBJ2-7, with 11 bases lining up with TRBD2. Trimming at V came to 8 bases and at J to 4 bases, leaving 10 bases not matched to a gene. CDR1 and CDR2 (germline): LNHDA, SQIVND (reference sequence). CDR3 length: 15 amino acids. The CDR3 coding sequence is TGTGCCAGTTCCAAAACTAGCGGGAGTGAATACGAGCAGTACTTC. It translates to CASSKTSGSEYEQYF.

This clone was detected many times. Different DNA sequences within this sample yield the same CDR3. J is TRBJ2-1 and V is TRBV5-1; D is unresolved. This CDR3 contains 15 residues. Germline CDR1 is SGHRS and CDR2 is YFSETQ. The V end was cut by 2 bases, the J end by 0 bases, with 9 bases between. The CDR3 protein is CASSFDASSYNEQFF. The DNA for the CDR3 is TGCGCCAGCAGCTTTGATGCTAGCTCCTACAATGAGCAGTTCTTC.

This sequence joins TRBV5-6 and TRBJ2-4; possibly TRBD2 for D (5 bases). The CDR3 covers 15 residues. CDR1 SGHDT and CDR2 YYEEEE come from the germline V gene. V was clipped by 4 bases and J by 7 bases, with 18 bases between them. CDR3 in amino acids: CASSPLTGTGNIQYF. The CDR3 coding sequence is TGTGCCAGCAGCCCTTTGACGGGAACGGGGAACATTCAGTACTTC.

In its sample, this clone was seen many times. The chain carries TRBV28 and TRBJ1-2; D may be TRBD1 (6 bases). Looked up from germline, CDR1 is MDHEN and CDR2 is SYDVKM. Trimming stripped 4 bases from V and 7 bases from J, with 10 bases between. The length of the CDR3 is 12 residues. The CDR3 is CASSSGQFGYTF. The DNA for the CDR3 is TGTGCCAGCAGTTCGGGACAATTTGGCTACACCTTC.

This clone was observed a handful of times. The CDR3 DNA reads as TGCGCCAGCAGCCAACTACAGGGGGCAATTGGAAACACCATATATTTT. It encodes CASSQLQGAIGNTIYF. This chain links TRBV5-1 with TRBJ1-3, with 9 bases aligning to TRBD1. This CDR3 comprises 16 residues. CDR1 is SGHRS and CDR2 is YFSETQ in the germline V gene. With V trimmed by 4 bases and J by 3 bases, 8 bases remained unmatched.

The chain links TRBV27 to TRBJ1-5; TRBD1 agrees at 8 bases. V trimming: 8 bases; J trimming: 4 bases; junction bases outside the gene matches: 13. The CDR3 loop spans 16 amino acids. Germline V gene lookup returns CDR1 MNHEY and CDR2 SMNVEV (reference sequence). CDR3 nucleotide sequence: TGTGCCAGCGGCCAACCGGACAGGGAGGGTAATCAGCCCCAGCATTTT. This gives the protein CASGQPDREGNQPQHF.

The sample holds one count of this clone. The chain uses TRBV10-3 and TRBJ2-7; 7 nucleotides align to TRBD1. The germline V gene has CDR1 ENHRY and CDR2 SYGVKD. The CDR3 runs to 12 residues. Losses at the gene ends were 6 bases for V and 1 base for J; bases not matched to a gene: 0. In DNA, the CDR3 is TGTGCCATCAGGGGACAGTCCTACGAGCAGTACTTC. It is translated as CAIRGQSYEQYF.

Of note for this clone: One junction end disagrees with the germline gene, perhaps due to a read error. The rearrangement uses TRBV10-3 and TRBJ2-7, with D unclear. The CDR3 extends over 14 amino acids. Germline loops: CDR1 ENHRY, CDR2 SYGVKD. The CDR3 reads CASSYSSNGYEQYF. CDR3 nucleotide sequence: TGTGCCAGCAGTTACTCTAGTAACGGCTACGAGCAGTACTTC.

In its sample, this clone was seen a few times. DNA of the CDR3: TGTGCCAGCAGTCGGGCAGGGGATGAGACCCAGTACTTC. Its protein is CASSRAGDETQYF. The chain uses TRBV11-2 and TRBJ2-5, with a weak D call TRBD1 (6 bases). The CDR3 is 13 amino acids. Trimming removed 6 bases from V and 5 bases from J, with 13 bases in between. Germline V CDR1 and CDR2: SGHAT, FQNNGV.

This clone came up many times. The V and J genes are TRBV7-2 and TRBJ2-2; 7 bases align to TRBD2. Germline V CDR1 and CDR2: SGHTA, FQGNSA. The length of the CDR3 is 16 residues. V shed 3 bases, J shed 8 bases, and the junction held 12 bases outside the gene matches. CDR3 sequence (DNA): TGTGCCAGCAGCTTCGGGATAGCGGGTTGGGTAGGGGAGCTGTTTTTT. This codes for CASSFGIAGWVGELFF.